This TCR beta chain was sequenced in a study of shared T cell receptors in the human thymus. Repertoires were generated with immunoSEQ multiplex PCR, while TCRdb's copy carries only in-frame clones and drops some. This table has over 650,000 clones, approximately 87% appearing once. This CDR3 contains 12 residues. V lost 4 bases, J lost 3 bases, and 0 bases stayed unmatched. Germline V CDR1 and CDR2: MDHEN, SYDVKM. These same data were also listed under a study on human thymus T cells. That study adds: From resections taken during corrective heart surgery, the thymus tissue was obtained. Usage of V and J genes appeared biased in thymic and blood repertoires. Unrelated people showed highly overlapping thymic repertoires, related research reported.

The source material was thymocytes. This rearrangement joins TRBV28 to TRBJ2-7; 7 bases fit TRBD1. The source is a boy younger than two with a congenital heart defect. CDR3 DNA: TGTGCCAGCAGTTGGACAGGCTACGAGCAGTACTTC. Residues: CASSWTGYEQYF.